This T cell receptor (beta chain) was sequenced during a study of CXCR3-negative and CXCR3-positive naive CD8 T cells. Those CD8+ T cells considered naive were CD45RO-CCR7+CD27+CD95-. The study's findings and limits: CXCR3-positive naive cells carried more hydrophobic TRB CDR3s than CXCR3-negative naive cells did.

The length of the CDR3 is 13 residues. Germline CDR1 LNHDA, CDR2 SQIVND (reference sequence). UMI labels and 5' RACE were used to prepare the TRB cDNA libraries. TCRdb re-called the 5' RACE reads and shows each CDR3 protein once, DNA omitted. The sample data list roughly 130,000 distinct CDR3 sequences. As to this clonotype: The antigen is undetermined.

The chain carries TRBV19 and TRBJ2-1; TCRdb's D gene call, TRBD2, goes unchecked for lack of DNA. The sample consisted of naive CXCR3+ CD8+ T cells from blood. The subset here: CD45RO-CCR7+CD27+CD95- naive CD8+ T cells expressing CXCR3 (TNR3+). The receptor's source is a human donor in good health. Some clones in this sample may be carry-over from other donors' samples. CDR3 sequence reads: CASSPRRVEEQFF.